A selection of T cell receptor beta chains follows, all from one sample in a study of blood T cell repertoires in COVID-19. Produced via immunoSEQ multiplex PCR; TCRdb's table is partial and in-frame only. Found here are roughly 230,000 clones, about 85% of them singletons; the top ten hold under 2%. Sample: peripheral blood. These receptor sequences come from a man between 65 and 85 years old with acute or convalescent COVID-19. Both conserved end residues are part of each CDR3. Fields, in order: clone size, V gene, J gene, D gene, CDR3 protein, CDR3 DNA. The D gene is left open where the match is weak. Clone size, where shown, is once, few, many, or a class for clones that have expanded.

clone_size: .; v_call: TRBV5-6; j_call: TRBJ2-7; d_call: TRBD2; cdr3_aa: CASSRGLAGAVEQYF; cdr3_nt: TGTGCCAGCAGCCGAGGACTAGCGGGAGCGGTCGAGCAGTACTTC
clone_size: .; v_call: TRBV7-2; j_call: TRBJ1-2; d_call: .; cdr3_aa: CASSPRQVGAGYTF; cdr3_nt: TGTGCCAGCAGCCCCCGGCAGGTTGGCGCTGGCTACACCTTC
clone_size: once; v_call: TRBV5-1; j_call: TRBJ1-2; d_call: TRBD1; cdr3_aa: CASSSLQGGYGYTF; cdr3_nt: TGCGCCAGCAGCTCCTTACAGGGGGGCTATGGCTACACCTTC
clone_size: .; v_call: TRBV6-1; j_call: TRBJ2-1; d_call: TRBD2; cdr3_aa: CASSDSGLVMGNEQFF; cdr3_nt: TGTGCCAGCAGTGATTCAGGACTAGTGATGGGCAATGAGCAGTTCTTC
clone_size: .; v_call: TRBV4-3; j_call: TRBJ2-6; d_call: .; cdr3_aa: CASSQDGAGEFSGANVLTF; cdr3_nt: TGCGCCAGCAGCCAAGATGGGGCAGGGGAATTTTCTGGGGCCAACGTCCTGACTTTC
clone_size: .; v_call: TRBV9; j_call: TRBJ1-6; d_call: .; cdr3_aa: CASSGGGSSYNSPLHF; cdr3_nt: TGTGCCAGCAGCGGGGGAGGGAGCTCCTATAATTCACCCCTCCACTTT
clone_size: .; v_call: TRBV27; j_call: TRBJ2-3; d_call: .; cdr3_aa: CASSFSVTDTQYF; cdr3_nt: TGTGCCAGCAGTTTCTCGGTCACAGATACGCAGTATTTT
clone_size: .; v_call: TRBV20-1; j_call: TRBJ2-1; d_call: TRBD2; cdr3_aa: CSASSRTSVVDEQFF; cdr3_nt: TGCAGTGCTAGTTCCCGGACTAGTGTTGTGGATGAGCAGTTCTTC
clone_size: few; v_call: TRBV9; j_call: TRBJ1-5; d_call: .; cdr3_aa: CASSVAGMANQPQHF; cdr3_nt: TGTGCCAGCAGCGTAGCAGGGATGGCCAATCAGCCCCAGCATTTT
clone_size: .; v_call: TRBV7-2; j_call: TRBJ1-4; d_call: TRBD1; cdr3_aa: CASSLGGTGSEKLFF; cdr3_nt: TGTGCCAGCAGCTTAGGGGGGACAGGGAGCGAAAAACTGTTTTTT
clone_size: few; v_call: TRBV5-5; j_call: TRBJ2-7; d_call: TRBD2; cdr3_aa: CASSHLAGVHYEQYF; cdr3_nt: TGTGCCAGCAGCCACCTAGCGGGAGTCCACTACGAGCAGTACTTC
clone_size: .; v_call: TRBV12-3/TRBV12-4; j_call: TRBJ2-1; d_call: .; cdr3_aa: CASSLVGGQFF; cdr3_nt: TGTGCCAGCAGTTTAGTGGGGGGGCAGTTCTTC
clone_size: .; v_call: TRBV5-6; j_call: TRBJ1-2; d_call: TRBD1; cdr3_aa: CASSFSYRGGAYDNGYTF; cdr3_nt: TGTGCCAGCAGCTTTTCCTACCGAGGGGGCGCATATGATAACGGCTACACCTTC
clone_size: .; v_call: TRBV19; j_call: TRBJ2-3; d_call: TRBD1; cdr3_aa: CASSVGTDTDTQYF; cdr3_nt: TGTGCCAGTAGTGTAGGGACAGACACAGATACGCAGTATTTT
clone_size: .; v_call: TRBV19; j_call: TRBJ1-1; d_call: TRBD1; cdr3_aa: CASSGDRGNEAFF; cdr3_nt: TGTGCCAGTAGTGGGGACAGGGGGAATGAAGCTTTCTTT
clone_size: .; v_call: TRBV27; j_call: TRBJ1-6; d_call: .; cdr3_aa: CASSLSGGGNSPLHF; cdr3_nt: TGTGCCAGCAGTTTATCAGGGGGGGGGAATTCACCCCTCCACTTT
clone_size: .; v_call: TRBV20-1; j_call: TRBJ1-1; d_call: .; cdr3_aa: CSLTGNTEAFF; cdr3_nt: TGCAGTTTGACGGGGAACACTGAAGCTTTCTTT
clone_size: few; v_call: TRBV6-2/TRBV6-3; j_call: TRBJ1-2; d_call: .; cdr3_aa: CASSYSGIDGYTF; cdr3_nt: TGTGCCAGCAGTTACTCCGGGATCGACGGCTACACCTTC
clone_size: .; v_call: TRBV28; j_call: TRBJ2-7; d_call: .; cdr3_aa: CASSLWRGSSYEQYF; cdr3_nt: TGTGCCAGCAGTTTATGGAGGGGGAGCTCCTACGAGCAGTACTTC
clone_size: .; v_call: TRBV18; j_call: TRBJ1-3; d_call: .; cdr3_aa: CASSPGAGNTIYF; cdr3_nt: TGTGCCAGCTCACCAGGGGCAGGAAACACCATATATTTT
clone_size: .; v_call: TRBV7-3; j_call: TRBJ2-5; d_call: .; cdr3_aa: CASSTTGGEETQYF; cdr3_nt: TGTGCCAGCAGCACCACAGGGGGGGAAGAGACCCAGTACTTC
clone_size: few; v_call: TRBV3-1/TRBV3-2; j_call: TRBJ2-1; d_call: TRBD2; cdr3_aa: CASSQERGRAGAHEQFF; cdr3_nt: TGTGCCAGCAGCCAAGAACGGGGGAGGGCCGGTGCCCATGAGCAGTTCTTC
clone_size: few; v_call: TRBV4-3; j_call: TRBJ2-1; d_call: TRBD2; cdr3_aa: CASSQEVKGRDEQFF; cdr3_nt: TGCGCCAGCAGCCAAGAGGTGAAGGGGAGGGATGAGCAGTTCTTC
clone_size: few; v_call: TRBV29-1; j_call: TRBJ1-2; d_call: TRBD1; cdr3_aa: CSVPGQGLGGYTF; cdr3_nt: TGCAGCGTGCCTGGACAGGGGTTAGGAGGCTACACCTTC
clone_size: .; v_call: TRBV5-1; j_call: TRBJ2-5; d_call: TRBD1; cdr3_aa: CASSLFGGSDRGETQYF; cdr3_nt: TGCGCCAGCAGCTTGTTCGGGGGATCGGACAGGGGAGAGACCCAGTACTTC
clone_size: .; v_call: TRBV18; j_call: TRBJ2-2; d_call: TRBD1; cdr3_aa: CASSEQGTTGELFF; cdr3_nt: TGTGCCAGCTCCGAACAGGGGACCACCGGGGAGCTGTTTTTT
clone_size: .; v_call: TRBV12-3/TRBV12-4; j_call: TRBJ1-3; d_call: TRBD1; cdr3_aa: CASSLRGGNTIYF; cdr3_nt: TGTGCCAGCAGTCTCAGGGGGGGAAACACCATATATTTT
clone_size: once; v_call: TRBV7-3; j_call: TRBJ2-1; d_call: TRBD2; cdr3_aa: CASSLLAGPYNEQFF; cdr3_nt: TGTGCCAGCAGCTTACTAGCGGGACCATACAATGAGCAGTTCTTC
clone_size: .; v_call: TRBV18; j_call: TRBJ2-7; d_call: .; cdr3_aa: CASSPGQDYEQYF; cdr3_nt: TGTGCCAGCTCACCGGGACAAGACTACGAGCAGTACTTC